This T cell receptor beta chain was retrieved from a study of T cells after posttransplantation cyclophosphamide. Overall study findings and caveats: Later post-transplant blood repertoires were often dominated by donor CD8+ memory clones. Recipient CMV seropositivity and CMV reactivation strongly tracked TRB clonality. Skin or GI-infiltrating T cells shared few TRB sequences with blood.

Profiled with immunoSEQ multiplex PCR; TCRdb holds only in-frame clones, not every one. The table lists approximately 52,000 clones, roughly 86% of them singletons. Germline loops: CDR1 SGHAT, CDR2 FQNNGV. V shed 2 bases and J shed 6 bases, with 20 bases lying between them. This CDR3 has 17 residues. About this clone itself: Its specificity is unknown.

This receptor was obtained from a man aged 30 to 39 with a blood cancer, CMV-positive, and with a related stem cell donor. The sample comprised PBMCs. This chain uses TRBV11-2 with TRBJ2-1, with D maybe TRBD1 (6 bases). Here the CDR3 reads CASSLNRVGVVTNEQFF. The CDR3, as DNA: TGTGCCAGCAGCTTAAACAGGGTGGGGGTAGTGACCAATGAGCAGTTCTTC.